A selection of T cell receptor beta chains follows, all from one sample in a study of T cells after yellow fever vaccination. MiXCR was run by TCRdb on the 5' RACE reads, yielding one entry per CDR3 protein. This table holds approximately 600,000 distinct CDR3 sequences, over 9% found once. Sequencing was performed on PBMCs, taken on the day of the yellow fever booster vaccination. The receptor source for this set is a man aged 25-40 years who received the YFV17D yellow fever vaccine. The CDR3 runs from the conserved cysteine through the conserved F or W. The D gene is left open where the match is weak. Clone size is not always given. Where it is, it says once, few, many or a class for expanded clones.

TRBD2	few	TRBV6-2/TRBV6-3	TRBJ2-1	TGTGCCAGCAAAGATCAGGGGGTGGTAGCGGGGGACAATGAGCAGTTCTTC	CASKDQGVVAGDNEQFF
-	-	TRBV7-2	TRBJ2-1	TGTGCCAGCAGCTTAGTAGAAGGCAATGAGCAGTTCTTC	CASSLVEGNEQFF
-	few	TRBV5-1	TRBJ2-5	TGCGCCAGCAGCGACAGGAACCAAGAGACCCAGTACTTC	CASSDRNQETQYF
-	few	TRBV29-1	TRBJ1-2	TGCAGCGTTGAAGTTCAGGGGAAGGGTGGCTACACCTTC	CSVEVQGKGGYTF
-	-	TRBV6-2/TRBV6-3	TRBJ2-7	TGTGCCAGCAGACGGACAGATCGCTACGAGCAGTACTTC	CASRRTDRYEQYF
TRBD2	few	TRBV6-2/TRBV6-3	TRBJ2-1	TGTGCCAGCAGTGCACCACGACTAGCGGGAGGAGCATTAAATGAGCAGTTCTTC	CASSAPRLAGGALNEQFF
-	many	TRBV29-1	TRBJ2-5	TGCAGCGCCAGTCTGGGAAGAGAGACCCAGTACTTC	CSASLGRETQYF
-	few	TRBV20-1	TRBJ2-1	TGCAGTGCTAGAAACCGGGACACCTCCTACAATGAGCAGTTCTTC	CSARNRDTSYNEQFF
-	-	TRBV7-3	TRBJ2-2	TGTGCCAGCAGCTTATATCACCGATCGAACACCGGGGAGCTGTTTTTT	CASSLYHRSNTGELFF
-	few	TRBV20-1	TRBJ2-7	TGCAGTGCTAGTGATAGCCCGAGGAGCTCCTACGAGCAGTACTTC	CSASDSPRSSYEQYF